This entry lists 28 T cell receptor beta chains sequenced from one sample in a study of blood T cells in healthy people across ages. Alongside a J-beta primer mix, a sample-barcoded 5' primer served in a second PCR lasting about 7 to 12 cycles. TCRdb ran MiXCR on the 5' RACE reads and lists one entry per CDR3 protein. The table includes around 580,000 distinct CDR3 sequences, 45% to 55% detected once. Sequences were obtained from blood. The receptors were sampled from an elderly man in good health.

A word on this clonotype: This clone may be a read error of a much larger clone one base away. The chain couples TRBV6-6 to TRBJ1-2; maybe TRBD1 (6 bases). Trimming cost V 0 bases and J 7 bases, with 21 bases left between them. Germline-derived CDR1 and CDR2 are MNHNY and SVGAGI (reference sequence). The length of the CDR3 is 17 residues. CDR3 amino acids: CASSYSEGGKGSGGYTF. The DNA for the CDR3 is TGTGCCAGCAGTTACTCGGAGGGGGGGAAGGGATCGGGTGGCTACACCTTC.

As to this clonotype: A read error may explain this, as a much larger clone is one base away. V usage is TRBV29-1 and J usage is TRBJ2-1; D uncertain. The assigned J gene may be wrong: the sequence end matches TRBJ2-7 better. CDR1 is SQVTM, CDR2 ANQGSEA, per germline. This CDR3 comprises 16 residues. The CDR3: CSVVLSGGSSYNEQYF. CDR3 sequence (DNA): TGCAGCGTTGTCCTCAGTGGCGGAAGCTCCTACAATGAGCAGTACTTC.

The chain employs TRBV20-1 and TRBJ2-1; D gene ambiguous. Germline lookup yields CDR1 DFQATT and CDR2 SNEGSKA (reference sequence). CDR3 length: 14 residues. The V and J ends lost 8 bases and 5 bases respectively, with 19 bases between them. The DNA of the CDR3 is TGCAGTTTCCTCGGAGCAGTCGCCCACAATGAGCAGTTCTTC. Translated, it gives CSFLGAVAHNEQFF.

The chain uses TRBV14 and TRBJ1-3; D gene uncertain. Between the trimmed V and J ends, which lost 3 bases and 8 bases, there was a span of 8 bases. The germline gives CDR1 SGHDN, CDR2 FVKESK. CDR3 length: 12 residues. The CDR3, as DNA: TGTGCCAGCAGCCACAGTCCGGACACCATATATTTT. Its protein product is CASSHSPDTIYF.

The chain combines TRBV12-3 or TRBV12-4 with TRBJ2-7, with 9 nucleotides matching TRBD2. The V segment lost 1 base and the J segment 6 bases; nucleotides outside the gene matches: 10. This CDR3 spans 16 amino acids. CDR3 bases: TGTGCCAGCAGTTTAGTAGCGGGAGAGTGGGGCGGCGAGCAGTACTTC. Translation gives CASSLVAGEWGGEQYF.

This clonotype appeared once. The chain has TRBV5-1 and TRBJ2-2; 9 nucleotides align to TRBD1. This CDR3 is 13 amino acids long. Germline CDR1 is SGHRS and CDR2 is YFSETQ. The V segment lost 7 bases and the J segment 6 bases; nucleotides outside the gene matches: 4. This chain's CDR3 is CASRDRVSGELFF. The CDR3 nucleotides read TGCGCCAGCCGGGACAGGGTATCCGGGGAGCTGTTTTTT.

This chain joins TRBV4-2 and TRBJ1-3; 8 bases are shared with TRBD1. This CDR3 comprises 16 residues. Germline assignment: CDR1 LGHNA and CDR2 YNFKEQ. V dropped 2 bases and J dropped 1; count of bases not matched to a gene: 4. CDR3 DNA sequence: TGTGCCAGCAGCCAACGACAGGGGTCTTCTGGAAACACCATATATTTT. As protein: CASSQRQGSSGNTIYF.

This clonotype was seen a single time. V is TRBV7-8 and J is TRBJ2-5; D gene ambiguous. Gene TRBJ2-7 matches the end of the DNA better, so the J call may be wrong. The CDR3 is 11 amino acids. Germline-derived CDR1 and CDR2 are SGHVS and FQNEAQ. CDR3 amino acids: CASSNVHEQYF. The CDR3 DNA follows: TGTGCCAGCAGCAACGTTCACGAGCAGTACTTC.

The V and J genes are TRBV7-2 and TRBJ1-4, with TRBD1 as a possible D gene (5 bases). This CDR3 spans 13 amino acids. The V gene's germline CDR1 is SGHTA and CDR2 FQGNSA. V lost 9 bases, J lost 4 bases, and 12 bases lay in between. The CDR3 is CASSTAYNEKLFF. The CDR3 DNA reads TGTGCCAGTTCGACAGCCTATAATGAAAAACTGTTTTTT.

V gene TRBV7-3 combines with J gene TRBJ2-4; possible D gene TRBD2, 6 bases. The CDR3 runs 15 residues. Germline assignment: CDR1 SGHTA and CDR2 FQGTGA. V dropped 2 bases and J dropped 13 bases, with 21 bases sitting between them. CDR3 in amino acids: CASSLDTGLYNEQYF. DNA for the CDR3: TGTGCCAGCAGCTTAGATACAGGACTATACAATGAGCAGTACTTC.

The chain is built from TRBV20-1 and TRBJ2-5, with TRBD1 matching 7 bases. V lost 0 bases, J lost 2 bases, and 6 bases stayed unmatched. The CDR3 is 15 residues long. Germline-derived CDR1 and CDR2 are DFQATT and SNEGSKA (reference sequence). The CDR3 spells CSARDGTEAQETQYF. CDR3 in DNA: TGCAGTGCTAGAGACGGGACAGAAGCACAAGAGACCCAGTACTTC.

Notes on this clonotype: This clone may be a read error of a much larger clone one base away. V usage is TRBV20-1 and J usage is TRBJ2-5; TRBD2 matches 7 bases. Looked up from germline, CDR1 is DFQATT and CDR2 is SNEGSKA (reference sequence). The CDR3 loop spans 15 amino acids. After removal of 1 base from V and 11 bases from J, the junction contained 16 bases not matched to a gene. The DNA of the CDR3 is TGCAGTGCTAGAGTGGGGGGGAGGGCCTCCAATGAGCAGTACTTC. Its translation: CSARVGGRASNEQYF.

V and J are TRBV4-3 and TRBJ2-1, with TRBD2 identical over 11 bases. This CDR3 region has 18 residues. Germline V CDR1 and CDR2: LGHNA, YSLEER. Trimming cost V 1 base and J 5 bases; bases outside gene matches: 10. The CDR3 spells CASSQGYLAGGLDNEQFF. The CDR3 bases are TGCGCCAGCAGCCAAGGGTATCTAGCGGGAGGACTCGACAATGAGCAGTTCTTC.

This clonotype was seen just once. The chain combines TRBV20-1 with TRBJ1-2, with a weak D call TRBD1 (6 bases). The CDR3 runs 15 residues. Germline V gives CDR1 DFQATT, CDR2 SNEGSKA (reference sequence). V was cut by 6 bases and J by 7 bases, with 24 bases left in between. The CDR3, as DNA: TGCAGTGCCCCCCCCCTGGGGGGCGCTTGGGGTGGCTACACCTTC. Protein: CSAPPLGGAWGGYTF.

The chain has TRBV5-1 and TRBJ2-7; possible D gene TRBD2, 5 bases. The CDR3 is 16 amino acids. Germline CDR1 SGHRS, CDR2 YFSETQ. The V end was cut by 0 bases, the J end by 2 bases, with 15 bases between. CDR3 bases: TGCGCCAGCAGCTTGGGGAGCGGCTCTGAGACCTACGAGCAGTACTTC. Translated: CASSLGSGSETYEQYF.

This clonotype was picked up a small number of times. The chain recombines TRBV12-3 or TRBV12-4 with TRBJ1-2, with D possibly TRBD1 on 6 matching bases. CDR3 size: 14 residues. Deletions cut 1 base from V and 4 bases from J, with 10 bases between. The CDR3 here is CASSLVLDSYGYTF. CDR3 nucleotide sequence: TGTGCCAGCAGTTTAGTGCTGGACAGCTATGGCTACACCTTC.

This clonotype was counted once. The chain employs TRBV9 and TRBJ2-2, with D unclear. The CDR3 totals 13 residues. The V gene lost 4 bases and the J gene lost 4 bases, with 8 bases spanning the gap. Per germline, CDR1 SGDLS and CDR2 YYNGEE. The CDR3 region has the DNA TGTGCCAGCAGCAGAAAAGGCACCGGGGAGCTGTTTTTT. Residues: CASSRKGTGELFF.

The chain carries TRBV25-1 and TRBJ2-7, with 8 positions matching TRBD1. The germline gives CDR1 MGHDK, CDR2 SYGVNS. The trim removed 0 bases at V and 2 bases at J, leaving 3 bases unmatched. The CDR3 length is 15 residues. In nucleotides, the CDR3 is TGTGCCAGCAGTGAATATGGACAGGGAGCCTACGAGCAGTACTTC. It yields the protein CASSEYGQGAYEQYF.

The table lists this clonotype with a few counts. The gene calls are TRBV4-3 and TRBJ2-3; no reliable D call. CDR3 length equals 15 residues. V was clipped by 1 base and J by 3 bases, with 11 bases between them. Germline V CDR1 and CDR2: LGHNA, YSLEER. The CDR3, as DNA: TGCGCCAGCAGCCAAGGAATATGGAGTACAGATACGCAGTATTTT. It yields the protein CASSQGIWSTDTQYF.

The chain links TRBV29-1 to TRBJ2-7; D is possibly TRBD1 (6 bases). Trimming removed 3 bases from V and 7 bases from J, with 22 bases in between. Germline V gives CDR1 SQVTM, CDR2 ANQGSEA. The CDR3 is 15 amino acids. The CDR3 spells CSVDPTLGAGNEQYF. The CDR3 coding sequence is TGCAGCGTTGACCCCACACTGGGGGCCGGGAATGAGCAGTACTTC.

Details on this clonotype: Since a much larger clone is just one base distant, this may be a read error. The chain uses TRBV6-6 and TRBJ2-5; either TRBD1 or TRBD2 may fit D (8 bases each). The CDR3 loop spans 16 amino acids. Trimming took off 7 bases at V and 3 bases at J, with 21 bases between the two ends. Germline V gene data show CDR1 as MNHNY and CDR2 as SVGAGI (reference sequence). The CDR3 region is CASTSGGTGLKETQYF. The CDR3 DNA sequence: TGTGCCAGCACCTCGGGAGGGACAGGCTTGAAAGAGACCCAGTACTTC.

This clonotype was seen a few times. The V and J genes are TRBV9 and TRBJ2-1; maybe TRBD2 (5 bases). CDR1 and CDR2 from the germline V gene are SGDLS and YYNGEE. Trimming removed 3 bases from V and 4 bases from J, with 11 bases in between. This CDR3 region has 14 residues. The CDR3 here is CASSETGTYNEQFF. DNA for the CDR3: TGTGCCAGCAGCGAGACGGGAACTTACAATGAGCAGTTCTTC.

This clonotype was found a few times. The junction differs from germline at one of its ends, possibly a read error. This sequence joins TRBV6-5 and TRBJ2-1; D gene uncertain. The CDR3 is 16 residues long. Germline V gene lookup returns CDR1 MNHEY and CDR2 SVGAGI. The CDR3 sequence: CANSYRTTPRYNEQFF. The CDR3 DNA reads TGTGCCAACAGTTATCGGACCACCCCTCGTTACAATGAGCAGTTCTTC.

The chain uses TRBV24-1 and TRBJ1-5; D ambiguous. CDR3 length: 15 amino acids. CDR1 KGHDR and CDR2 SFDVKD come from the germline V gene. Trimming removed 1 base from V and 0 bases from J, with 6 bases in between. The CDR3 here is CATSDFLDSNQPQHF. The CDR3, as DNA: TGTGCCACCAGTGATTTCTTGGATAGCAATCAGCCCCAGCATTTT.

This clonotype has just a few counts. This sequence joins TRBV9 and TRBJ2-1; D not resolved. Germline V gene sequence: CDR1 SGDLS, CDR2 YYNGEE. Trimming removed 0 bases at V and 6 bases at J, with 10 bases between. CDR3 length equals 14 residues. The CDR3 is CASSVGRARNEQFF. The CDR3 region has the DNA TGTGCCAGCAGCGTAGGTAGGGCACGCAATGAGCAGTTCTTC.

J is TRBJ2-3 and V is TRBV10-3; unclear D gene. Germline CDR1 and CDR2: ENHRY and SYGVKD. The V gene lost 2 bases and the J gene lost 0 bases, with 12 bases spanning the gap. The CDR3 is made up of 16 amino acids. The CDR3 DNA reads as TGTGCCATCAGTGAGGAGGCCCGAACTAGCACAGATACGCAGTATTTT. It yields the protein CAISEEARTSTDTQYF.

The chain uses TRBV7-8 and TRBJ1-1, with D hard to call. The germline CDR1 and CDR2 sequences are SGHVS and FQNEAQ. V gave up 5 bases and J gave up 6 bases, with 13 bases separating them. The CDR3 extends over 13 amino acids. CDR3 loop: CASSPYMISEAFF. The DNA for the CDR3 is TGTGCCAGCAGCCCCTACATGATCTCTGAAGCTTTCTTT.

The chain links TRBV7-9 to TRBJ2-7; D remains unclear. Germline CDR1 SEHNR, CDR2 FQNEAQ (reference sequence). CDR3 size: 13 residues. The V gene lost 8 bases and the J gene lost 0 bases, with 11 bases spanning the gap. The CDR3 sequence: CASGLGISYEQYF. The CDR3 nucleotides are TGTGCCAGCGGCCTTGGAATCTCCTACGAGCAGTACTTC.